The rows below give T cell receptor beta chains drawn from one sample of a study of CXCR3-negative and CXCR3-positive naive CD8 T cells. For each CDR3 protein, TCRdb gives one entry from its re-call of the 5' RACE reads, without DNA. This sample contains about 82,000 distinct CDR3 sequences. Sequenced material: naive CXCR3- CD8+ T cells from blood. The receptors come from a human donor in good health. Some clones in this sample may be carry-over from other donors' samples. Each CDR3 is given with its conserved first and last residue.

CDR3 protein: CSARSGGAYEQYF
V gene: TRBV20-1
J gene: TRBJ2-7

CDR3 protein: CSVVVAGDYTQYF
V gene: TRBV29-1
J gene: TRBJ2-3

CDR3 protein: CASSSMAGRSYNEQFF
V gene: TRBV5-1
J gene: TRBJ2-1

CDR3 protein: CASSSSGTGYHEQYF
V gene: TRBV5-6
J gene: TRBJ2-7

CDR3 protein: CASSDWGLQETQYF
V gene: TRBV25-1
J gene: TRBJ2-5

CDR3 protein: CASASPQGSQPQHF
V gene: TRBV7-2
J gene: TRBJ1-5

CDR3 protein: CASSLGSGEQYF
V gene: TRBV7-2
J gene: TRBJ2-7

CDR3 protein: CASMGLNTEAFF
V gene: TRBV2
J gene: TRBJ1-1

CDR3 protein: CSVIDRGLAYGYTF
V gene: TRBV29-1
J gene: TRBJ1-2

CDR3 protein: CSVAPPGATQYF
V gene: TRBV29-1
J gene: TRBJ2-3

CDR3 protein: CASRDDLNTGELFF
V gene: TRBV6-2/TRBV6-3
J gene: TRBJ2-2

CDR3 protein: CASAPPAGALVEQFF
V gene: TRBV19
J gene: TRBJ2-1

CDR3 protein: CSAELPGEYEQYF
V gene: TRBV29-1
J gene: TRBJ2-7

CDR3 protein: CASSLGHTYEQYF
V gene: TRBV7-9
J gene: TRBJ2-7

CDR3 protein: CASSWTGDDYEQYF
V gene: TRBV6-5
J gene: TRBJ2-7

CDR3 protein: CSARDRVEETQYF
V gene: TRBV20-1
J gene: TRBJ2-5

CDR3 protein: CASSLNLGYGYTF
V gene: TRBV27
J gene: TRBJ1-2

CDR3 protein: CASSPSGGSGDTQYF
V gene: TRBV12-3/TRBV12-4
J gene: TRBJ2-3

CDR3 protein: CASSHPDYLQETQYF
V gene: TRBV2
J gene: TRBJ2-5

CDR3 protein: CASLTGGQETQYF
V gene: TRBV5-6
J gene: TRBJ2-5

CDR3 protein: CASSQVGTGVNEQFF
V gene: TRBV4-1
J gene: TRBJ2-1

CDR3 protein: CASRDWPGYTF
V gene: TRBV2
J gene: TRBJ1-2

CDR3 protein: CASSRLVDTQYF
V gene: TRBV30
J gene: TRBJ2-3

CDR3 protein: CASSLGSRGPQSQHF
V gene: TRBV7-9
J gene: TRBJ1-5

CDR3 protein: CASSLSHGLSRGGEDYGYTF
V gene: TRBV7-6
J gene: TRBJ1-2

CDR3 protein: CASSPGSLLVEQFF
V gene: TRBV27
J gene: TRBJ2-1

CDR3 protein: CASSYSSGGPYEQYF
V gene: TRBV6-5
J gene: TRBJ2-7

CDR3 protein: CSGDRGRGTYEQYF
V gene: TRBV29-1
J gene: TRBJ2-7

CDR3 protein: CSARGYLVEGYEQYF
V gene: TRBV20-1
J gene: TRBJ2-7